Ten or more counts support the clone carrying this T cell receptor (beta chain). What it recognizes is unknown. The record originates from a study of regulatory T cells in long-lasting Graves disease. Study-wide results and limits: Because few samples were included, accuracy may have been lower. Persistent Graves' patients possessed reduced TCR diversity relative to recently diagnosed ones.

For TCR beta, libraries came from iRepertoire HTBI primers and Arm-PCR of CDR3 regions. Original handling: Identification of gene segments yielded more than 55 TRBV and more than eleven TRBJ across samples. TCRdb reprocessed the multiplex PCR reads with MiXCR, giving one entry per CDR3 protein. None of the V and J calls come from the authors' own analysis; TCRdb made them. This table holds roughly 610,000 distinct CDR3 sequences, around 17% found once. Time point specified: newly diagnosed GD, antithyroid drugs for less than 3 months. TCR sequences were obtained from RNA taken from PBMCs. The V and J ends lost 0 bases and 10 bases respectively, with 10 bases between them. Germline values: CDR1 DFQATT, CDR2 SNEGSKA (reference sequence). The CDR3 has 12 amino acids. The data were also submitted as part of a second study, on T cells in Graves' hyperthyroidism and ophthalmopathy. As that report states: It was a median around 6 months before onset that the model predicted ophthalmopathy.

The J gene is TRBJ2-1, the V gene TRBV20-1; D call uncertain. Sequences were derived from peripheral blood mononuclear cells (PBMCs), sampled at new diagnosis, from a patient treated with antithyroid drugs. This TCR was recovered from a woman aged 30 to 39 with Graves disease. For the CDR3, the DNA is TGCAGTGCTAGAGATCTTCCACACGAGCAGTTCTTC. This translates into CSARDLPHEQFF.